These T cell receptor beta chains were read from a single sample in a study of blood T cell repertoires in COVID-19. Method: immunoSEQ multiplex PCR; TCRdb's copy keeps in-frame clones and lacks some. Of over 150,000 clones detected, about 85% appear once; the ten largest clones hold about 0.63%. The sample taken for sequencing was peripheral blood. These receptor sequences come from a man between 60 and 75 years old with COVID-19, enrolled during active disease. Both conserved end residues are part of each CDR3. The D gene is left open where the match is weak. The listing skips clone size in some rows; elsewhere it reads once, few, many or a size class.

D gene: NA; clone size: NA; V gene: TRBV10-3; J gene: TRBJ1-5; CDR3 DNA: TGTGCCATCAGTGAGTCATGGGAGAATCAGCCCCAGCATTTT; CDR3 protein: CAISESWENQPQHF
D gene: NA; clone size: NA; V gene: TRBV18; J gene: TRBJ1-2; CDR3 DNA: TGTGCCAGCTCACCAAACAGTCAATATGGCTACACCTTC; CDR3 protein: CASSPNSQYGYTF
D gene: NA; clone size: NA; V gene: TRBV27; J gene: TRBJ1-1; CDR3 DNA: TGTGCCAGCAGTTTATTTCCGGGTAGGACTGAAGCTTTCTTT; CDR3 protein: CASSLFPGRTEAFF
D gene: NA; clone size: NA; V gene: TRBV6-2/TRBV6-3; J gene: TRBJ1-2; CDR3 DNA: TGTGCCAGCAGTTACCAGGCGCGTATATTATCCAACTATGGCTACACCTTC; CDR3 protein: CASSYQARILSNYGYTF
D gene: NA; clone size: once; V gene: TRBV30; J gene: TRBJ2-1; CDR3 DNA: TGTGCCTGGAGTGCTAGGTACAATGAGCAGTTCTTC; CDR3 protein: CAWSARYNEQFF
D gene: NA; clone size: NA; V gene: TRBV7-2; J gene: TRBJ1-6; CDR3 DNA: TGTGCCAGCAGCTTAACAGGGCCTGGGGCGTATAATTCACCCCTCCACTTT; CDR3 protein: CASSLTGPGAYNSPLHF
D gene: NA; clone size: once; V gene: TRBV7-9; J gene: TRBJ2-7; CDR3 DNA: TGTGCCAGCAGCTTAGCGGCAGTCTACGAGCAGTACTTC; CDR3 protein: CASSLAAVYEQYF
D gene: TRBD2; clone size: NA; V gene: TRBV24-1; J gene: TRBJ2-3; CDR3 DNA: TGTGCCACCAGTACTATGGCTAGCGGGAGTCAAAATACGCAGTATTTT; CDR3 protein: CATSTMASGSQNTQYF
D gene: TRBD1; clone size: NA; V gene: TRBV19; J gene: TRBJ1-5; CDR3 DNA: TGTGCCAGTAGTATGCAGGGGGCGTACAATCAGCCCCAGCATTTT; CDR3 protein: CASSMQGAYNQPQHF
D gene: NA; clone size: NA; V gene: TRBV7-3; J gene: TRBJ2-4; CDR3 DNA: TGTGCCAGCAGCCTCAACGCCGACAGACTTAACATTCAGTACTTC; CDR3 protein: CASSLNADRLNIQYF